A few counts support the clone carrying this T cell receptor (beta chain). These data are taken from a study of blood T cell repertoires in COVID-19. Germline lookup yields CDR1 SGHRS and CDR2 YFSETQ. With 0 bases clipped from V and 6 bases from J, the junction kept 3 bases outside the gene matches. The CDR3 extends over 14 amino acids. Original handling: Amplifying reference gene primers gave estimates of nucleated cell counts. The data were produced by immunoSEQ multiplex PCR, yet TCRdb's version contains in-frame clones alone and is incomplete. D and trimming come from the DNA, and the V and J calls and clone size come from that table. Among roughly 150,000 clones, roughly four fifths were seen once, and the ten largest hold around 9.9%.

The V and J genes are TRBV5-1 and TRBJ2-1, with 7 positions matching TRBD2. The source of this sequence is a man aged 70-80 years with active or convalescent COVID-19. Source material: peripheral blood. The CDR3 loop reads CASSLAGGANEQFF. The CDR3 bases are TGCGCCAGCAGCTTGGCGGGAGGAGCCAATGAGCAGTTCTTC.